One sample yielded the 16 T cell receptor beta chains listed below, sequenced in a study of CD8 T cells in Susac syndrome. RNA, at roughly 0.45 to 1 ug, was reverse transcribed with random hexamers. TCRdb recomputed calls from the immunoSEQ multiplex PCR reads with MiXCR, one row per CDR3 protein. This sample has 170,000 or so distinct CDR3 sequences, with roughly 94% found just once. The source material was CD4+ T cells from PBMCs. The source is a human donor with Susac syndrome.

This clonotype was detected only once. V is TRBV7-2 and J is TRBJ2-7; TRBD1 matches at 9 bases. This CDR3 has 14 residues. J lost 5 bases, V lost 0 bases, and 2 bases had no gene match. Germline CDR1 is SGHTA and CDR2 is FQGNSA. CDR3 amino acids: CASSLADRGNEQYF. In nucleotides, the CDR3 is TGTGCCAGCAGCTTAGCGGACAGGGGCAACGAGCAGTACTTC.

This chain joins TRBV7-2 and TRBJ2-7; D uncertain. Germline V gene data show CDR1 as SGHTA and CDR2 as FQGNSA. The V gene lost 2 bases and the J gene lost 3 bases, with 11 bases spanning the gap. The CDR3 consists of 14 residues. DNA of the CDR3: TGTGCCAGCAGCTTATCCCCTTTCTTCTACGAGCAGTACTTC. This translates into CASSLSPFFYEQYF.

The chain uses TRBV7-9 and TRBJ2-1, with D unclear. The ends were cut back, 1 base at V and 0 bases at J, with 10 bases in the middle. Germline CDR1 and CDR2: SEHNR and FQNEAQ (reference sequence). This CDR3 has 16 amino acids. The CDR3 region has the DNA TGTGCCAGCAGCTTAGATCGGTTACGCTCCTACAATGAGCAGTTCTTC. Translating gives CASSLDRLRSYNEQFF.

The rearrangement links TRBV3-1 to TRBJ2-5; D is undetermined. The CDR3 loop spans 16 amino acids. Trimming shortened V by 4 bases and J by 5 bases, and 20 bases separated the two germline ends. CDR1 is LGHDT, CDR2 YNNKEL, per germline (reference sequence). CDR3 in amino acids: CASSRAVDPGSETQYF. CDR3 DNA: TGTGCCAGCAGCCGAGCCGTTGACCCGGGCAGTGAGACCCAGTACTTC.

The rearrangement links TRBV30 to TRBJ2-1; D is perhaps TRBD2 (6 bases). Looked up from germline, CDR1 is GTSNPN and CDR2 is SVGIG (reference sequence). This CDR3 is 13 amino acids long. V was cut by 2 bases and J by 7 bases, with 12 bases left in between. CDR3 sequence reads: CAWSSGLSNEQFF. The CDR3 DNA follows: TGTGCCTGGAGTTCCGGACTAAGTAATGAGCAGTTCTTC.

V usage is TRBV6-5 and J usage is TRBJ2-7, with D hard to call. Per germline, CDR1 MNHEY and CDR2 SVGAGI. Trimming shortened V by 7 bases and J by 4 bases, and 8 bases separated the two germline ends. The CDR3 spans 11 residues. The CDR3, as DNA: TGTGCCAGCACGGCTGGTTACGAGCAGTACTTC. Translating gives CASTAGYEQYF.

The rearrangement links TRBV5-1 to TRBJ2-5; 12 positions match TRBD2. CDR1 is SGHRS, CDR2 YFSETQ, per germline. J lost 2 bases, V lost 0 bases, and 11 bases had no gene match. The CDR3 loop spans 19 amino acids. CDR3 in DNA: TGCGCCAGCAGCTTGGCCCGGCTAGCGGGGGGGCCAGGACAAGAGACCCAGTACTTC. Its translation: CASSLARLAGGPGQETQYF.

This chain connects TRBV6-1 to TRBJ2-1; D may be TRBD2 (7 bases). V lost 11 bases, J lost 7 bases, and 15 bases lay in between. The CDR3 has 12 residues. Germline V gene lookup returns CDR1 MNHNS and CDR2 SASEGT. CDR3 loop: CAGEGGLNEQFF. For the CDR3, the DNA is TGTGCCGGCGAGGGGGGGCTTAATGAGCAGTTCTTC.

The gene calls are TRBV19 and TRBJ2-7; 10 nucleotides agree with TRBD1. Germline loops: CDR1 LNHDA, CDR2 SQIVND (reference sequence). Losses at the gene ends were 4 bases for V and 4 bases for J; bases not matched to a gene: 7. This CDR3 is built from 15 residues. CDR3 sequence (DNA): TGTGCCAGTAGTACGACCGACAGGGGGCCGTACGAGCAGTACTTC. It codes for CASSTTDRGPYEQYF.

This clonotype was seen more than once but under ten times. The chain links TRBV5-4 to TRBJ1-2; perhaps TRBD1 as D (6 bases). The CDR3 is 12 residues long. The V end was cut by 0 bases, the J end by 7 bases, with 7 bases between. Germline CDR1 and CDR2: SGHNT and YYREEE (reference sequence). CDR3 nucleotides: TGTGCCAGCAGCTTGGACAGGGTTGGCTACACCTTC. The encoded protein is CASSLDRVGYTF.

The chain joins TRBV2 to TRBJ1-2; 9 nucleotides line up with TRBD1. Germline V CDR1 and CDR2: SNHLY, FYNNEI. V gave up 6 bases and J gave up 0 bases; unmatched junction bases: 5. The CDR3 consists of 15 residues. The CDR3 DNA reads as TGTGCCAGCAGCCTGGACAGGGGTACTAACTATGGCTACACCTTC. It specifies CASSLDRGTNYGYTF.

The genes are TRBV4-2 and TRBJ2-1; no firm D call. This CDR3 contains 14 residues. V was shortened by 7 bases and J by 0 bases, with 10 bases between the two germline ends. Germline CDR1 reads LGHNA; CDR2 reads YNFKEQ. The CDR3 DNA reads TGTGCCAGCACCGGAAAGAGCTCCTACAATGAGCAGTTCTTC. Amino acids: CASTGKSSYNEQFF.

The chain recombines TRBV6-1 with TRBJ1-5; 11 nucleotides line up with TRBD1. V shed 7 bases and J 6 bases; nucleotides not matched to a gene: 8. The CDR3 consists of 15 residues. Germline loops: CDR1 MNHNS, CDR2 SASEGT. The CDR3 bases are TGTGCCAGCATGGGGACAGGGGGATTCGGTCAGCCCCAGCATTTT. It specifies CASMGTGGFGQPQHF.

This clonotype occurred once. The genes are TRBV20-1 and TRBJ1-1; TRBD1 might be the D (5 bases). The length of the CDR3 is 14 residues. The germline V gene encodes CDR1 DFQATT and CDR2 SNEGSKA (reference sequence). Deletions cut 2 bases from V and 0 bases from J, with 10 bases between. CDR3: CSARSGTVNTEAFF. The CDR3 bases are TGCAGTGCTAGATCGGGGACGGTGAACACTGAAGCTTTCTTT.

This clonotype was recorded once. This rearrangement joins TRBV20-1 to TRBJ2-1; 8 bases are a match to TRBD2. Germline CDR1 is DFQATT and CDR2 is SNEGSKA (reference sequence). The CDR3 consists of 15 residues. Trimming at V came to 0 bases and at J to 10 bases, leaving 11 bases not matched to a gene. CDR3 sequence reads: CSARDLPGGMWEQFF. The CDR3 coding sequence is TGCAGTGCTAGAGATCTCCCGGGGGGGATGTGGGAGCAGTTCTTC.

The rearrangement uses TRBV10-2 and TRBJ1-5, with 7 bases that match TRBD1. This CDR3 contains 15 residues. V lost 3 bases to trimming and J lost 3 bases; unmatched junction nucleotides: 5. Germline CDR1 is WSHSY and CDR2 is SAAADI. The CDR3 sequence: CASSDSGQINQPQHF. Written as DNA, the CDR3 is TGCGCCAGCAGTGATTCGGGACAGATCAATCAGCCCCAGCATTTT.